Following are 5 T cell receptor beta chains from one sample sequenced in a study of blood T cell repertoires in COVID-19. The table came from immunoSEQ multiplex PCR; TCRdb's copy has only in-frame clones and leaves some out. The table includes 15,000 to 20,000 clones, around 89% detected once. Sequenced sample: peripheral blood. The origin of the receptors is a human donor in a cohort sampled during active COVID-19.

The genes are TRBV5-5 and TRBJ2-2; D remains unclear. V was trimmed by 0 bases and J by 7 bases, leaving 10 bases between them. The CDR3 runs to 14 residues. The V gene's germline CDR1 is SGHKS and CDR2 YYEKEE (reference sequence). The CDR3 protein is CASSLGAAGGELFF. The DNA of the CDR3 is TGTGCCAGCAGCTTGGGGGCAGCAGGCGGGGAGCTGTTTTTT.

This clone was seen once. CDR3 DNA sequence: TGTGCCAGCAGCCAAATAATAACAGGGTTTCGCTACGAGCAGTACTTC. Translation: CASSQIITGFRYEQYF. The V and J genes are TRBV3-1 (or the pseudogene TRBV3-2) and TRBJ2-7; possibly TRBD1 for D (6 bases). Trimming took off 2 bases at V and 3 bases at J, with 17 bases between the two ends. CDR1 and CDR2 from the germline V gene are LGHDT and YNNKEL (reference sequence). The CDR3 runs to 16 residues.

The chain has TRBV2 and TRBJ1-5; 10 bases agree with TRBD1. With 6 bases clipped from V and 2 bases from J, the junction kept 7 bases outside the gene matches. Germline loops: CDR1 SNHLY, CDR2 FYNNEI. This CDR3 contains 16 residues. The CDR3, as DNA: TGTGCCAGCAGAAGACAGGGGGCTGATCGCAATCAGCCCCAGCATTTT. It codes for CASRRQGADRNQPQHF. Using reference TRBV2 and TRBJ1-5 for the parts outside the CDR3, the full variable domain is EPEVTQTPSHQVTQMGQEVILRCVPISNHLYFYWYRQILGQKVEFLVSFYNNEISEKSEIFDDQFSVERPDGSNFTLKIRSTKLEDSAMYFCASRRQGADRNQPQHFGDGTRLSIL.

The chain joins TRBV6-5 to TRBJ2-1; 8 bases agree with TRBD2. V lost 2 bases, J lost 10 bases, and 7 bases stayed unmatched. Germline V gives CDR1 MNHEY, CDR2 SVGAGI. The CDR3 totals 14 residues. The CDR3 protein is CASSYGLAGGEQFF. The CDR3 DNA follows: TGTGCCAGCAGTTACGGACTAGCCGGGGGAGAGCAGTTCTTC.

V and J are TRBV30 and TRBJ2-3, with a possible D match to TRBD1 (6 bases). Germline loops: CDR1 GTSNPN, CDR2 SVGIG (reference sequence). Trimming removed 3 bases from V and 8 bases from J, with 21 bases in between. The CDR3 is 15 residues long. This chain's CDR3 is CAWSLTGNPRGTQYF. CDR3 DNA: TGTGCCTGGAGCTTAACAGGGAATCCGAGAGGTACGCAGTATTTT.